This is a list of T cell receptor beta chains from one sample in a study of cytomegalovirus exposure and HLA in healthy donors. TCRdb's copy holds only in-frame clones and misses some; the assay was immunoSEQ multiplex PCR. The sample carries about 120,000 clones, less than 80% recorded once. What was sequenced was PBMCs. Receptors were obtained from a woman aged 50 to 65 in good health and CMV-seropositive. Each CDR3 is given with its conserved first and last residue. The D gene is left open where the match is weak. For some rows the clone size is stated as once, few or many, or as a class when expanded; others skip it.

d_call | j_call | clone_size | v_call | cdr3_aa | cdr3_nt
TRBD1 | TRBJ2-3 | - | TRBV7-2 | CASSQDRLGTDTQYF | TGTGCCAGCAGCCAGGACAGGCTGGGCACAGATACGCAGTATTTT
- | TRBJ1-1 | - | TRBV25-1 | CASSAHGGVGTEAFF | TGTGCCAGCAGCGCCCACGGGGGGGTAGGGACTGAAGCTTTCTTT
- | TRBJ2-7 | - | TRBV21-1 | CASSAFPGQGASDEQYF | TGTGCCAGCAGCGCGTTCCCGGGACAGGGGGCGTCAGACGAGCAGTACTTC
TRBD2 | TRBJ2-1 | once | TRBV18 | CASSPSSGAQRAEQFF | TGTGCCAGCTCACCCAGCAGCGGGGCCCAGCGGGCGGAGCAGTTCTTC
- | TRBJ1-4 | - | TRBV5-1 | CASSLGRQTTNEKLFF | TGCGCCAGCAGCTTGGGGCGACAGACAACTAATGAAAAACTGTTTTTT
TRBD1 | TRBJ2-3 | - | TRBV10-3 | CAISDSGTENTDTQYF | TGTGCCATCAGTGATTCCGGGACAGAGAACACAGATACGCAGTATTTT
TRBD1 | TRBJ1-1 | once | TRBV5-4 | CASSPTPGQSNTEAFF | TGTGCCAGCAGCCCAACCCCGGGACAGTCGAACACTGAAGCTTTCTTT
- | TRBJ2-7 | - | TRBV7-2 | CASSLNLGDEQYF | TGTGCCAGCAGCTTAAATCTCGGGGATGAGCAGTACTTC
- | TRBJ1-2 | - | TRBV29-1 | CSGSIEEPDYGYTF | TGCAGCGGCAGCATTGAGGAACCTGACTATGGCTACACCTTC
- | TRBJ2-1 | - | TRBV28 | CASSSLGSRSLNEQFF | TGTGCCAGCAGTTCCCTAGGGAGTCGATCGTTGAATGAGCAGTTCTTC
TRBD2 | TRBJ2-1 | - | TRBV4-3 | CASSLLAGAWNEQFF | TGCGCCAGCAGCCTACTAGCGGGTGCATGGAATGAGCAGTTCTTC
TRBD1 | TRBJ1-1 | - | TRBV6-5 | CASSYSGQGALTEAFF | TGTGCCAGCAGTTACTCGGGACAGGGGGCTCTCACTGAAGCTTTCTTT
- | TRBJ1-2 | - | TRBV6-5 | CASRLDTTNYGYTF | TGTGCCAGCAGACTCGACACCACTAACTATGGCTACACCTTC
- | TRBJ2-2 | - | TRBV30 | CAFSGANTGELFF | TGTGCCTTTAGCGGAGCGAACACCGGGGAGCTGTTTTTT
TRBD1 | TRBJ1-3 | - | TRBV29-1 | CSVEGQGSATIYF | TGCAGCGTTGAGGGACAGGGGAGCGCCACCATATATTTT
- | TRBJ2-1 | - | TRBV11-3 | CASSLTPDEQFF | TGTGCCAGCAGCTTAACTCCGGATGAGCAGTTCTTC
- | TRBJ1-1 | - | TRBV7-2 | CASSLDSQNTEAFF | TGTGCCAGCAGCTTAGACAGCCAAAACACTGAAGCTTTCTTT
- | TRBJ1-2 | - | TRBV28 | CASSSPSLGYYGYTF | TGTGCCAGCAGTTCCCCCTCACTAGGTTACTATGGCTACACCTTC
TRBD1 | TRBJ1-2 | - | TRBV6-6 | CASSKRDRADYGYTF | TGTGCCAGCAGTAAACGGGACAGGGCGGACTATGGCTACACCTTC
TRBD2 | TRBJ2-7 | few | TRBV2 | CASSKKVAGGSHEQYF | TGTGCCAGCAGTAAAAAAGTAGCGGGAGGGTCCCACGAGCAGTACTTC
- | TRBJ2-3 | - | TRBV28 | CASSQIRLSTDTQYF | TGTGCCAGCAGTCAAATCAGGCTCAGCACAGATACGCAGTATTTT
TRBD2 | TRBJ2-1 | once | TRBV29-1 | CSVGAAGGFYEQFF | TGCAGCGTGGGGGCAGCGGGAGGTTTTTATGAGCAGTTCTTC
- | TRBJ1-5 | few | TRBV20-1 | CSVERSPKQHF | TGCAGTGTCGAGCGGTCCCCCAAGCAGCATTTT
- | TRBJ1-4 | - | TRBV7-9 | CASSLGAEKLFF | TGTGCCAGCAGCCTGGGGGCTGAAAAACTGTTTTTT
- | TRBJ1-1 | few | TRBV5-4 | CASSLRSFNTEAFF | TGTGCCAGCAGCTTGCGTTCTTTTAACACTGAAGCTTTCTTT
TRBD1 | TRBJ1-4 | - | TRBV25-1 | CASSGPGQGNEKLFF | TGTGCCAGCAGTGGGCCGGGACAGGGGAATGAAAAACTGTTTTTT
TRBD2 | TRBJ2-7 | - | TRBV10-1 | CASDLAGLYEQYF | TGCGCCAGTGATCTAGCGGGACTCTACGAGCAGTACTTC
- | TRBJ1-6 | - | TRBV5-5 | CASSLVGLGTPLHF | TGTGCCAGCAGCTTGGTGGGACTAGGTACACCCCTCCACTTT